These 9 T cell receptor beta chains share one sample of origin, sequenced in a study of blood T cell repertoires in COVID-19. TCRdb keeps only in-frame clones here, not all; method: immunoSEQ multiplex PCR. The sample shows about 98,000 clones, nearly 90% of them seen only once. Sequenced: peripheral blood. Source of these receptors: an older man with acute or convalescent COVID-19.

V and J are TRBV6-1 and TRBJ1-3, with D maybe TRBD1 (5 bases). This CDR3 is 18 amino acids long. Germline lookup yields CDR1 MNHNS and CDR2 SASEGT. V lost 2 bases and J lost 0, with 17 bases in between. DNA for the CDR3: TGTGCCAGCAGTGAAACCCTGACAGAGTCGCTCTCTGGAAACACCATATATTTT. This sequence encodes CASSETLTESLSGNTIYF.

V usage is TRBV6-5 and J usage is TRBJ1-2; maybe TRBD1 (5 bases). Germline CDR1 and CDR2: MNHEY and SVGAGI. CDR3 length equals 15 residues. The germline V and J ends were trimmed by 6 bases and 0 bases, with 14 bases remaining between them. CDR3: CASSPIRDSNYGYTF. The CDR3 coding sequence is TGTGCCAGCAGCCCAATCAGGGACTCTAACTATGGCTACACCTTC.

The table lists this clone with a few counts. The gene calls are TRBV10-2 and TRBJ1-1; D unclear. Trimming left V 5 bases short and J 0 bases short, with 10 bases between. CDR3 size: 14 residues. The germline V gene encodes CDR1 WSHSY and CDR2 SAAADI. The chain's CDR3 is CASSRLRVNTEAFF. CDR3 bases: TGCGCCAGCAGTCGTCTGAGGGTGAACACTGAAGCTTTCTTT.

V usage is TRBV6-1 and J usage is TRBJ1-4, with TRBD1 matching over 7 bases. CDR1 is MNHNS, CDR2 SASEGT, per germline. Trimming took 1 base from V and 0 from J; bases not matched to a gene: 11. There are 19 residues in the CDR3. The CDR3 DNA sequence: TGTGCCAGCAGTGAAGGACGAGGGGCAGGGGGAGCAACTAATGAAAAACTGTTTTTT. Encoded protein: CASSEGRGAGGATNEKLFF.

Written as DNA, the CDR3 is TGTGCCAGCAGCCCCCAACAGGGGGCAAATTCACCCCTCCACTTT. Translated: CASSPQQGANSPLHF. The chain joins TRBV14 to TRBJ1-6; 9 bases agree with TRBD1. The CDR3 spans 15 residues. Trimming took 4 bases from V and 7 from J; bases not matched to a gene: 5. CDR1 and CDR2 from the germline V gene are SGHDN and FVKESK.

This clone has just one count. This chain connects TRBV27 to TRBJ2-7; 8 bases agree with TRBD2. The CDR3 is made up of 14 amino acids. V was pared by 2 bases and J by 1 base, with 1 base of the junction left unmatched. CDR1 and CDR2 from the germline V gene are MNHEY and SMNVEV (reference sequence). CDR3 in amino acids: CASSLRGGSYEQYF. DNA for the CDR3: TGTGCCAGCAGTTTACGGGGGGGGTCCTACGAGCAGTACTTC.

The chain employs TRBV5-4 and TRBJ1-2; TRBD1 is a possible D gene (6 bases). The CDR3 covers 13 residues. The germline V gene has CDR1 SGHNT and CDR2 YYREEE (reference sequence). V lost 0 bases and J lost 6, with 9 bases in between. In DNA, the CDR3 is TGTGCCAGCAGCTTGGACAGGGATGATGGCTACACCTTC. Translation: CASSLDRDDGYTF.

This chain joins TRBV5-4 and TRBJ2-3; 14 nucleotides line up with TRBD2. The CDR3 loop spans 16 amino acids. From germline, CDR1 is SGHNT and CDR2 YYREEE (reference sequence). The V segment lost 4 bases and the J segment 2 bases; nucleotides outside the gene matches: 3. The CDR3 region is CASSPGLAGVTDTQYF. The CDR3 DNA reads TGTGCCAGCAGCCCGGGACTAGCGGGGGTCACAGATACGCAGTATTTT.

This rearrangement joins TRBV19 to TRBJ1-1, with D possibly being TRBD1 (6 bases). This CDR3 is 17 amino acids long. Germline V gene lookup returns CDR1 LNHDA and CDR2 SQIVND (reference sequence). V lost 4 bases and J 3 bases, leaving 21 bases between the germline ends. In DNA, the CDR3 is TGTGCCAGTAGTACCCCTCGGGGGGCGCGTTACGACACTGAAGCTTTCTTT. This sequence encodes CASSTPRGARYDTEAFF. Full variable domain (remainder filled in from reference TRBV19 and TRBJ1-1): DGGITQSPKYLFRKEGQNVTLSCEQNLNHDAMYWYRQDPGQGLRLIYYSQIVNDFQKGDIAEGYSVSREKKESFPLTVTSAQKNPTAFYLCASSTPRGARYDTEAFFGQGTRLTVV.